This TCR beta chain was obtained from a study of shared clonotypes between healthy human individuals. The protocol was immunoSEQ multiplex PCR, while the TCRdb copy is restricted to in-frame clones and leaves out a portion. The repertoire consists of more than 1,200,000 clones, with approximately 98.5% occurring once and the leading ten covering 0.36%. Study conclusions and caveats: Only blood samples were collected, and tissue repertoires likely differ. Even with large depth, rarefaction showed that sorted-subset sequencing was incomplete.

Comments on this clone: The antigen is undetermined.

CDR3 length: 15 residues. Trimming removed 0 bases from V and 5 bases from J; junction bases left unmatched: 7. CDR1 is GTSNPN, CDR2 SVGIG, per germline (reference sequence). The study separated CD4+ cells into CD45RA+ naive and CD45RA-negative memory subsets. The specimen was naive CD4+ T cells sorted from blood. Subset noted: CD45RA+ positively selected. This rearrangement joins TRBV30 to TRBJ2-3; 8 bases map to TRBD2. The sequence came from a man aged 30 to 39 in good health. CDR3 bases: TGTGCCTGGAGTGTAGGGCTAGCGGGTAGAGATACGCAGTATTTT. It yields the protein CAWSVGLAGRDTQYF.